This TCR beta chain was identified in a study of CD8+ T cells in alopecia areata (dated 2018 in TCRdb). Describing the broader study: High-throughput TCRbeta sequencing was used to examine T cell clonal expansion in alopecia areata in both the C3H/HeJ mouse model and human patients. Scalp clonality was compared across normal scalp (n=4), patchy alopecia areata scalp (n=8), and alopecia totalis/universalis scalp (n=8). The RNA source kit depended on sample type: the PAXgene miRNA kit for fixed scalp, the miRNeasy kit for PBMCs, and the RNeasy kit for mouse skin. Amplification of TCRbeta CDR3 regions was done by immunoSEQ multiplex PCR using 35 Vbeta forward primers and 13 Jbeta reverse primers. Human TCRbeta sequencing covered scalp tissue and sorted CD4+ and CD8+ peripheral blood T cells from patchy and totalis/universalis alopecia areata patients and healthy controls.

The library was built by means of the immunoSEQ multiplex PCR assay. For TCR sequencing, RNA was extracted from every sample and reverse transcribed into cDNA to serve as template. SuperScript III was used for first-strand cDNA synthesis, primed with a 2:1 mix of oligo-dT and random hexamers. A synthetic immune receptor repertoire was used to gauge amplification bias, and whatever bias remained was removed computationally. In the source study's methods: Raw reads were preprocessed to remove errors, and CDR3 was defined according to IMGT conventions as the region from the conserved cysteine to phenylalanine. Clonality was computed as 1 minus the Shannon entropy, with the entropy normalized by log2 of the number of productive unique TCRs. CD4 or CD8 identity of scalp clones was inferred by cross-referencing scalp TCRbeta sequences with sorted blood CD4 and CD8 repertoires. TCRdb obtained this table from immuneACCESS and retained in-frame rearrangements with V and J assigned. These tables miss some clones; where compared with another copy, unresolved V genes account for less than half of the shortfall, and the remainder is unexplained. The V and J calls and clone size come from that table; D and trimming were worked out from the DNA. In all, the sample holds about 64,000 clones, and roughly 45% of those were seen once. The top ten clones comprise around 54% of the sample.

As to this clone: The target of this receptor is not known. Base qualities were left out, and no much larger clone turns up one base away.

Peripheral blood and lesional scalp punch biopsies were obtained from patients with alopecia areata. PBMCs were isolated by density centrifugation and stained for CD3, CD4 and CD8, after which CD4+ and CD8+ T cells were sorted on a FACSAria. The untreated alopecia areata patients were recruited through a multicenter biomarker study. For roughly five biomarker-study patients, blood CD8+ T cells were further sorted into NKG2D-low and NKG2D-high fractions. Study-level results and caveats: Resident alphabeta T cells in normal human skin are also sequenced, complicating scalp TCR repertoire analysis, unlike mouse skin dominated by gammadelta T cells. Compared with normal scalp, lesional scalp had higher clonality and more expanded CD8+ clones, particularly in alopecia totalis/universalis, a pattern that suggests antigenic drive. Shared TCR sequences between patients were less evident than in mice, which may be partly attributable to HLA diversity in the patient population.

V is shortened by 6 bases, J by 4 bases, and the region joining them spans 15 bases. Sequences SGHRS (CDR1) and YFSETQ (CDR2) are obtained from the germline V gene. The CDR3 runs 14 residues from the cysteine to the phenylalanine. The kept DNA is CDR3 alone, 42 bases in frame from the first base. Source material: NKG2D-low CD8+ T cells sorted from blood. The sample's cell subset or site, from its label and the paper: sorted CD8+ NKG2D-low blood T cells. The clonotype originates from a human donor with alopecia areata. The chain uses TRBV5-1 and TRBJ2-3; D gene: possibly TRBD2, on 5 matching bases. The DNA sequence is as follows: TGCGCCAGCATGGAGGAAACAAACCCAGATACGCAGTATTTT. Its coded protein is CASMEETNPDTQYF.